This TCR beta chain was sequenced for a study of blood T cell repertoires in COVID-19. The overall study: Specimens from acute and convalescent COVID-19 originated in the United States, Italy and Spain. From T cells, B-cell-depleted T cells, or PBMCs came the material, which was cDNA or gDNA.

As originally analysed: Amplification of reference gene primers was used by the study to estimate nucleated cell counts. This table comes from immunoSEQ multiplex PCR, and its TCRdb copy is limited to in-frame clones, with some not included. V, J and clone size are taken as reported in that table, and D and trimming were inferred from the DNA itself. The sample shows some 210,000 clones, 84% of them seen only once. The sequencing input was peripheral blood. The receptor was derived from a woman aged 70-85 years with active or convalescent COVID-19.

The CDR3 loop is CASSGQGALGETQYF. The DNA for the CDR3 is TGTGCCAGCAGTGGACAGGGGGCACTGGGGGAGACCCAGTACTTC. The V call is TRBV27, the J call TRBJ2-5; 11 nucleotides line up with TRBD1. Germline V gene data show CDR1 as MNHEY and CDR2 as SMNVEV (reference sequence). V dropped 5 bases and J dropped 5; count of bases not matched to a gene: 7. The CDR3 extends over 15 amino acids.